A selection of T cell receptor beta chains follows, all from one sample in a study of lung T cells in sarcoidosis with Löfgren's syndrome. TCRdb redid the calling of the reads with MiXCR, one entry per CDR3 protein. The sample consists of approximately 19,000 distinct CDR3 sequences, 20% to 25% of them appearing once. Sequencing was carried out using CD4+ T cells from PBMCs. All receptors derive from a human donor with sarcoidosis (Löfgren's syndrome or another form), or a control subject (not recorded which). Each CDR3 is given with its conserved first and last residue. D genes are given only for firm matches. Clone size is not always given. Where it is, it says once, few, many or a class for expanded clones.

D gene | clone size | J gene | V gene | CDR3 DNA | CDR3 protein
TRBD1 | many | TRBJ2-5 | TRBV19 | TGTGCCAGTAGTGCACGGGACAGGGGGCAAGAGACCCAGTACTTC | CASSARDRGQETQYF
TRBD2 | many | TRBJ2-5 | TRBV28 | TGTGCCAGCAGTTTCCCTCCTGGCGGGAGAAAGAAAGAGACCCAGTACTTC | CASSFPPGGRKKETQYF
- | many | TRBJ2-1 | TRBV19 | TGTGCCAGTAGTCCGGCGACTTCCTACAATGAGCAGTTCTTC | CASSPATSYNEQFF
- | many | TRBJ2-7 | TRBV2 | TGTGCCAGCCGATTGTACGAGCAGTACTTC | CASRLYEQYF
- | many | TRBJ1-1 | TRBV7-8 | TGTGCCAGCAGCTTGTGGGGCACTGAAGCTTTCTTT | CASSLWGTEAFF
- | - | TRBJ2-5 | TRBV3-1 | TGTGCCAGCAGCCAAAATAGCGGCGAGGAGACCAAGTACTTC | CASSQNSGEETKYF
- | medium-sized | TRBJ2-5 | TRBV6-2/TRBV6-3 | TGTGCCAGCAGTTGGACCTCCGGGGGCGAGACCCAGTACTTC | CASSWTSGGETQYF
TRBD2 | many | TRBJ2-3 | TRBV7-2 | TGTGCCAGCAGCCTGTTGAGCGGGGGACACACAGATACGCAGTATTTT | CASSLLSGGHTDTQYF
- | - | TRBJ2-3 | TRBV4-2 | TGTGCCAGCAGCCAATTAAGGGCAGATACGCAGTATTTT | CASSQLRADTQYF
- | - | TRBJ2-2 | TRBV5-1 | TGCGCCAGCAGCAAACTAGCCGCGAACACCGGGGAGCTGTTTTTT | CASSKLAANTGELFF
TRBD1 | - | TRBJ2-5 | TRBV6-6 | TGTGCCGGCAGTCGGACAGGGCAACGAGAGCGTTCGGAGACCCAGTACTTC | CAGSRTGQRERSETQYF
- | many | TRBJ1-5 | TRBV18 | TGTGCCAGCTCACCACCGGGGGGGTTGGTCGATCAGCCCCAGCATTTT | CASSPPGGLVDQPQHF
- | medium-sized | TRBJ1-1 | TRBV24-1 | TGTGCCACCAGACCGGGACGGAACACTGAAGCTTTCTTT | CATRPGRNTEAFF
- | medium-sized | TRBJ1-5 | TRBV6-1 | TGTGCCAGCAGTGAAGCGGCCAATATGAATCAGCCCCAGCATTTT | CASSEAANMNQPQHF
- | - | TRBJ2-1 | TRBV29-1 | TGCAGCGCGGCACGGTCCGATGAGCAGTTCTTC | CSAARSDEQFF
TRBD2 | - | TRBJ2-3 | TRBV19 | TGTGCCAGTAGTGCGGGACTAGCGGGGGCCAGTCCCCCGGGGCAGTATTTT | CASSAGLAGASPPGQYF
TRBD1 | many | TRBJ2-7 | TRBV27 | TGTGCCAGCAGTGTGACAGGGGTGGTCGAGCAGTACTTC | CASSVTGVVEQYF
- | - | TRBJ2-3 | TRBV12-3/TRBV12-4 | TGTGCCAGCAGTTTTAGCGGGACAGGTGGAGATATGCAGTATTTT | CASSFSGTGGDMQYF
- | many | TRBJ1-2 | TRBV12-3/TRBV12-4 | TGTGCCAGCACCTTAAGCGGACAGACATATGGCTACACCTTC | CASTLSGQTYGYTF
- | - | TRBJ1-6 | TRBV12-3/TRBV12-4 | TGTGCCAACAGCTCTAATAATTCACCCCTCCACTTT | CANSSNNSPLHF
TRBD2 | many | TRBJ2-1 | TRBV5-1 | TGCGCCAGCTTTTCCGGGACTAGCAACAATGAGCAGTTCTTC | CASFSGTSNNEQFF
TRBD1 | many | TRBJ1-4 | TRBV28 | TGTGCCAGCAGACCGACGGGACAGATAACTCGCGAAAAACTGTTTTTT | CASRPTGQITREKLFF
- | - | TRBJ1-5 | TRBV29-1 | TGCAGCTTCCTCGCGGGGACCCCCAATCAGCCCCAGCATTTT | CSFLAGTPNQPQHF
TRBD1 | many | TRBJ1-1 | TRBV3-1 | TGTGCCAGCAACCAGGGGGGAGGTGAAGCTTTCTTT | CASNQGGGEAFF
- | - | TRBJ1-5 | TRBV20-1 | TGCAGTGCTAGGAACAACAGGGTTAGAAGTCAGCCCCAGCATTTT | CSARNNRVRSQPQHF
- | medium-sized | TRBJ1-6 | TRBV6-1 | TGTGCCAGCAGTTCGAGATTATCCACCTCTTCACCCCTCCACTTT | CASSSRLSTSSPLHF
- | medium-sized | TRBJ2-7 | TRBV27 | TGTGCCAGCAGTCCACAGACCTTATCCTACGAGCAGTACTTC | CASSPQTLSYEQYF
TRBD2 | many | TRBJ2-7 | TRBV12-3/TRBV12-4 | TGTGCCAGCAGTCGAGGACTAGCGGGCCCCTACGAGCAGTACTTC | CASSRGLAGPYEQYF
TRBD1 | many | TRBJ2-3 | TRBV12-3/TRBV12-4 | TGTGCCAGCAGCCGACAGGGCTACGGATATACGCAGTATTTT | CASSRQGYGYTQYF
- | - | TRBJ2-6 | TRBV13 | TGTGCCAGCAGCTTTAGGGGACCCGGGGCCAACGTCCTGACTTTC | CASSFRGPGANVLTF
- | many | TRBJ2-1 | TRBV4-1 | TGCGCCAGCAGCCAAGATGAAACGGGGGGCACCTACAATGAGCAGTTCTTC | CASSQDETGGTYNEQFF
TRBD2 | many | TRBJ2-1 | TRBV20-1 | TGCAGTGCTAGGGAGCGGGGGGGTCCCAATGAGCAGTTCTTC | CSARERGGPNEQFF
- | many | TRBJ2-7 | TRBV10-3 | TGTGCCATCATGGGGGTCTACGAGCAGTACTTC | CAIMGVYEQYF
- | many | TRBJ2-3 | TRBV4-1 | TGCGCCAGCAGCCCAGGCCAGTTTTCTAGCACAGATACGCAGTATTTT | CASSPGQFSSTDTQYF
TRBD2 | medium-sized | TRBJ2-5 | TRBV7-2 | TGTGCCAGCAGCTCGGGACTAGCGGGAGGGCAAGAGACCCAGTACTTC | CASSSGLAGGQETQYF
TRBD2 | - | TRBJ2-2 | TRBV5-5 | TGTGCCAGCAGCCAGGGACTAGCGACCGGGGAGCTGTTTTTT | CASSQGLATGELFF
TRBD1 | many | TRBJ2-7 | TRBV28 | TGTGCCAGCAGTCCCTCCCAGGACAGGGGGCTTGAGCAGTACTTC | CASSPSQDRGLEQYF
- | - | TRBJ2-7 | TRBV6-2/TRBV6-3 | TGTGCCAGCAGTCCCGGGACACCCTACGAGCAGTACTTC | CASSPGTPYEQYF
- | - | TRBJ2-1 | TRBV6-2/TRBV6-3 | TGTGCCAGCAGCCTTGACAAGACCTATGAGCAGTTCTTC | CASSLDKTYEQFF
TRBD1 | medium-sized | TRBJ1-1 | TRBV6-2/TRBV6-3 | TGTGCCAGCCACAATTCGTGGGACAGAAAAATGAACACTGAAGCTTTCTTT | CASHNSWDRKMNTEAFF
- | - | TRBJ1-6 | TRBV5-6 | TGTGCCAGCACACCCTCGAGAAATTCACCCCTCCACTTT | CASTPSRNSPLHF
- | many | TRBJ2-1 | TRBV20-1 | TGCAGTGCTACTAGGTGGACAGAGCACAATGAGCAGTTCTTC | CSATRWTEHNEQFF
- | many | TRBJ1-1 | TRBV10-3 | TGTGCCATCTCCGGGGGCTGGACTGAAGCTTTCTTT | CAISGGWTEAFF
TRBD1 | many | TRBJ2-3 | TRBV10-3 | TGTGCCATCAGTGACGGGACAGGGTTGTTAGATACGCAGTATTTT | CAISDGTGLLDTQYF
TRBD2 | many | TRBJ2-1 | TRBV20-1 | TGCAGTGCCGTCCTCTTCCGACTAGCGGGGAGTAATGAGCAGTTCTTC | CSAVLFRLAGSNEQFF
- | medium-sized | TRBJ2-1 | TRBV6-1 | TGTGCCAGCACGAGTCCCAAGTACAATGAGCAGTTCTTC | CASTSPKYNEQFF
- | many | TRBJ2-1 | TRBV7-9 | TGTGCCAGCAGCTCCCCCGCATGGGCCTTCCCCTACAATGAGCAGTTCTTC | CASSSPAWAFPYNEQFF
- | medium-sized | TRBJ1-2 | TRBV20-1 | TGCAGTGCTAGAAAGGGGGTGTATGGCTACACCTTC | CSARKGVYGYTF
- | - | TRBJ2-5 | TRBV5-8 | TGTGCCAGCAGCTTAGGGGGTGGCCTGGGGACCCAGTACTTC | CASSLGGGLGTQYF
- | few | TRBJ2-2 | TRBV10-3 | TGTGCCATCAGTCACCCCACCGGGACCCCTTCCGCCGGGGAGCTGTTTTTT | CAISHPTGTPSAGELFF
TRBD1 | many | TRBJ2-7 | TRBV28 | TGTGCCAGCAGTTCGATGGGACAGGGGGCCCACGAGCAGTACTTC | CASSSMGQGAHEQYF
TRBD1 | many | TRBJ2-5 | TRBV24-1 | TGTGCCACCAGTGACACCGGGACAGGAGGGGAGACCCAGTACTTC | CATSDTGTGGETQYF
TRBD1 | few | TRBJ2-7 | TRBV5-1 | TGCGCCAGCACCACGGGACAGGTCGGCGAGCAGTACTTC | CASTTGQVGEQYF
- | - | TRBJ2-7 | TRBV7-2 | TGTGCCGGCTCCTTTTCAGGGTCAGGGGCCTACGAGCAGTACTTC | CAGSFSGSGAYEQYF